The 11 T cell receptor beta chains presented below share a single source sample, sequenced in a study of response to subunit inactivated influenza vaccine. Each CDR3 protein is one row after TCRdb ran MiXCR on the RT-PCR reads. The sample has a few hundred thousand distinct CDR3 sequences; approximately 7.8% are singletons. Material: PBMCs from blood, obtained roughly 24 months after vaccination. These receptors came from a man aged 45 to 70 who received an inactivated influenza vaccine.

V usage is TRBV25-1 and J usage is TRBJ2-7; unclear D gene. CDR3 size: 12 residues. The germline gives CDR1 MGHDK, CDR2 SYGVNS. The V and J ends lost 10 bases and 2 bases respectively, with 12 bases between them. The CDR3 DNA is TGTGCCACCCGAGGCGGAGCCTACGAGCAGTACTTC. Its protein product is CATRGGAYEQYF.

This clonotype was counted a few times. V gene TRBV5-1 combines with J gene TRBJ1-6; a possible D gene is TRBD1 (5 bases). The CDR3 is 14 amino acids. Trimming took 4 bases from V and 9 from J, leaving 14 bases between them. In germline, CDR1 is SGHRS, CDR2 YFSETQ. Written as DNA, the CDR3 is TGCGCCAGCAGCCCCTCCGGGAGGGGTTCACCCCTCCACTTT. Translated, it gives CASSPSGRGSPLHF.

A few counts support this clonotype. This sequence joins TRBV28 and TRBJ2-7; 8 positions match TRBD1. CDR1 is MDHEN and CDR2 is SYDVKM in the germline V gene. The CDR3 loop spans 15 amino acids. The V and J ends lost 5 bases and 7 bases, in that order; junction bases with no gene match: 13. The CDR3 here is CASSTPGQENTEQYF. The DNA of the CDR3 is TGTGCCAGCAGTACCCCGGGACAGGAGAATACGGAGCAGTACTTC.

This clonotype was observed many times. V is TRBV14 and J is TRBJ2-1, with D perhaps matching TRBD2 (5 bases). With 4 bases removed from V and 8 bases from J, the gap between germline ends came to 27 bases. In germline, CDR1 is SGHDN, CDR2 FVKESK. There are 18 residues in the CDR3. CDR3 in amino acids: CASSPSLGTSPRTHEQFF. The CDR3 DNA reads TGTGCCAGCAGCCCTAGCCTGGGAACATCACCCAGGACGCATGAGCAGTTCTTC.

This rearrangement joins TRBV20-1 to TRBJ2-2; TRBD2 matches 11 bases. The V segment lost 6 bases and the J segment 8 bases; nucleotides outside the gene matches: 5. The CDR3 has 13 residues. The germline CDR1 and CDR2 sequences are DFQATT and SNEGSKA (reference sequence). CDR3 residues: CSALTSGRGELFF. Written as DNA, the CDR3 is TGCAGTGCCCTCACTAGCGGGAGAGGGGAGCTGTTTTTT.

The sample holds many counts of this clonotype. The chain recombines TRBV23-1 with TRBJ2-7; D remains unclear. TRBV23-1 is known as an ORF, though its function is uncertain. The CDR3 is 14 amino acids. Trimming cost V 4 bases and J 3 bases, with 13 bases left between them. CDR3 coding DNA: TGCGCCAGCAGTCTAGGCCAAAGGGACTACGAGCAGTACTTC. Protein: CASSLGQRDYEQYF.

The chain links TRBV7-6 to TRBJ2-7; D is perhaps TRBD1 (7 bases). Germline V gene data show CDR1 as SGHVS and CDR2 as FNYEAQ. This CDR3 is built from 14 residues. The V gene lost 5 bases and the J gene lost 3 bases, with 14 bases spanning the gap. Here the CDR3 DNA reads TGTGCCAGCAGCCCCCGGCGGGACAGCTACGAGCAGTACTTC. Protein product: CASSPRRDSYEQYF.

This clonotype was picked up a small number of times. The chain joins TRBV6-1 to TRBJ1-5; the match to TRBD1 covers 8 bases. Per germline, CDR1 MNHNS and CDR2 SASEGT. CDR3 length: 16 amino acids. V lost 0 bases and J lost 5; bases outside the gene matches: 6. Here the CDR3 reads CASSEAFGQGYQPQHF. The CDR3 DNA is TGTGCCAGCAGTGAAGCTTTTGGACAGGGATATCAGCCCCAGCATTTT.

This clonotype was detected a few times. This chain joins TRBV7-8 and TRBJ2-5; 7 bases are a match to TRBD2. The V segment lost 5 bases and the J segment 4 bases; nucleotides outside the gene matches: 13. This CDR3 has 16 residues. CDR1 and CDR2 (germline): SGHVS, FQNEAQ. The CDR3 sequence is CASSTSRASGIETQYF. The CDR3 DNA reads TGTGCCAGCAGCACATCCCGGGCTAGCGGTATAGAGACCCAGTACTTC.

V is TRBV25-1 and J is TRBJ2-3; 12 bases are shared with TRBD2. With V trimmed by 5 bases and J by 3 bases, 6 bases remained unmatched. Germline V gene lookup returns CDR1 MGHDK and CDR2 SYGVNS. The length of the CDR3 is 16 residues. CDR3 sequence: CASSKTSGSGTDTQYF. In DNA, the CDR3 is TGTGCCAGCAGTAAGACTAGCGGGAGTGGTACAGATACGCAGTATTTT.

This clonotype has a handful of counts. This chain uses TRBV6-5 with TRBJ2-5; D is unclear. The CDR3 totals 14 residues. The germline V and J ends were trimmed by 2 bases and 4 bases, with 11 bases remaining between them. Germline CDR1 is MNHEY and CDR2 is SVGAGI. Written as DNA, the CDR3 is TGTGCCAGCAGTTACGGGTGGGGTGGAGAGACCCAGTACTTC. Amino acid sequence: CASSYGWGGETQYF.